This T cell receptor (beta chain) stems from a study of Ad26.COV2.S vaccination and SARS-CoV-2 variants. CDR3 length: 15 residues. V was shortened by 4 bases and J by 3 bases, with 16 bases between the two germline ends. The germline V gene encodes CDR1 SGHNT and CDR2 YYREEE (reference sequence). The repertoire was sequenced with immunoSEQ multiplex PCR; TCRdb's copy has only in-frame clones and lacks some. The top ten clones hold roughly 3.9% of a sample with around 370,000 clones, 90% to 95% of them seen once. This material consisted of peripheral blood, taken after recovery from COVID-19. V and J are TRBV5-4 and TRBJ1-2; D ambiguous. The receptor was derived from a human donor who had recovered from COVID-19. CDR3: CASSPETNSYYGYTF. The CDR3 DNA follows: TGTGCCAGCAGCCCGGAGACCAACTCCTACTATGGCTACACCTTC.